This TCR beta chain was retrieved from a study of control samples from healthy donors and cancer patients. V was cut by 4 bases and J by 4 bases, with 10 bases left in between. Germline assignment: CDR1 MNHEY and CDR2 SMNVEV (reference sequence). The CDR3 covers 13 residues. Sequenced by immunoSEQ multiplex PCR; TCRdb stores in-frame clones only, minus some. The sample includes about 110,000 clones, roughly nine tenths seen only once; the top ten take 3.5% to 4.5%. The TCR sequence derives from a human donor in good health. The donor label of this sample is uncertain. This chain joins TRBV27 and TRBJ1-2; D is unclear. The source material was blood. The CDR3 sequence: CASSSVTVYGYTF. The CDR3, as DNA: TGTGCCAGCAGTTCCGTCACAGTCTATGGCTACACCTTC.